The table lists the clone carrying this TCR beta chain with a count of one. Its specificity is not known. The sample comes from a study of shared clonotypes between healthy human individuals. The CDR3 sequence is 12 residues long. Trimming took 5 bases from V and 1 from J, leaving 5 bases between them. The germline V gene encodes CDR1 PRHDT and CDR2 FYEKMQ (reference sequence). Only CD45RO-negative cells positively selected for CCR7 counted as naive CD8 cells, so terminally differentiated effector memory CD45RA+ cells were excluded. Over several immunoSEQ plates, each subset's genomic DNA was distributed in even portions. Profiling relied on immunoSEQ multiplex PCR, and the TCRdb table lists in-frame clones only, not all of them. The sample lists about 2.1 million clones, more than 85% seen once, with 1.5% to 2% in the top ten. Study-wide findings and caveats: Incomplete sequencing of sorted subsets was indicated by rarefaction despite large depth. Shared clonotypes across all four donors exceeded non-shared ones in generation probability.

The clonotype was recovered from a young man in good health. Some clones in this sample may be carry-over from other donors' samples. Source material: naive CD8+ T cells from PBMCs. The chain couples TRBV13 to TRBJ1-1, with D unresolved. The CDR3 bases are TGTGCCAGCAGCCCCCGGAACACTGAAGCTTTCTTT. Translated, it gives CASSPRNTEAFF.